Described below is a single T cell receptor beta chain sequence and its context. The entry originates in a study of blood T cell repertoires in COVID-19. Deletions cut 3 bases from V and 6 bases from J, with 7 bases between. Germline CDR1 SGHVS, CDR2 FQNEAQ. The CDR3 covers 12 residues. As originally analysed: Estimation of nucleated cell counts was performed using reference gene primer amplification. Repertoires were generated with immunoSEQ multiplex PCR, while TCRdb's copy carries only in-frame clones and drops some. That table supplies the V and J calls and clone size; D and trimming were determined from the DNA. The table has 39,000 or so clones, roughly nine tenths seen once.

This rearrangement joins TRBV7-8 to TRBJ2-3; D unresolved. The sample consisted of peripheral blood. The TCR originated in a man in his forties or fifties with active COVID-19. In nucleotides, the CDR3 is TGTGCCAGCAGCTTCGAGGCGGATACGCAGTATTTT. It yields the protein CASSFEADTQYF. The whole variable domain, remainder taken from reference TRBV7-8 and TRBJ2-3, is GAGVSQSPRYKVAKRGQDVALRCDPISGHVSLFWYQQALGQGPEFLTYFQNEAQLDKSGLPSDRFFAERPEGSVSTLKIQRTQQEDSAVYLCASSFEADTQYFGPGTRLTVL.